These 32 T cell receptor beta chains were all obtained from the same sample, sequenced in a study of shared clonotypes between healthy human individuals. Assay used: immunoSEQ multiplex PCR; TCRdb lists only in-frame clones, some missing. The sample holds some 550,000 clones, approximately 97% seen once. The sequencing sample was made of naive CD4+ T cells sorted from blood. As to subset: CD45RA+ positively selected. Receptors were obtained from a woman between 25 and 40 years old in good health.

V usage is TRBV30 and J usage is TRBJ2-5, with 10 bases matching TRBD2. The germline gives CDR1 GTSNPN, CDR2 SVGIG (reference sequence). The V gene end was trimmed by 2 bases and the J gene end by 4 bases; junction bases not matched to a gene: 1. The CDR3 extends over 13 amino acids. CDR3 in DNA: TGTGCCTGGAGTACTAGCGGGGTAGAGACCCAGTACTTC. Protein sequence: CAWSTSGVETQYF.

The chain recombines TRBV25-1 with TRBJ2-7; D is tentatively TRBD1 or TRBD2 (5 bases each). CDR1 and CDR2 from the germline V gene are MGHDK and SYGVNS. Between the trimmed V and J ends, which lost 5 bases and 0 bases, there was a span of 8 bases. The CDR3 has 13 residues. The DNA of the CDR3 is TGTGCCAGCAGTTACGGGGCCTCCTACGAGCAGTACTTC. Amino acid sequence: CASSYGASYEQYF.

The CDR3 reads CASTRWWVRYEQYF. The CDR3 DNA is TGTGCCAGCACCCGGTGGTGGGTTCGCTACGAGCAGTACTTC. The rearrangement uses TRBV5-6 and TRBJ2-7; D remains ambiguous. The germline V gene encodes CDR1 SGHDT and CDR2 YYEEEE. V lost 6 bases and J lost 3, with 16 bases in between. This CDR3 is 14 amino acids long.

The CDR3 sequence: CASKKSLAGTYEQYF. The CDR3 DNA sequence: TGTGCCAGCAAGAAAAGTCTAGCGGGGACCTACGAGCAGTACTTC. The V and J genes are TRBV27 and TRBJ2-7; TRBD2 matches at 9 bases. Germline V CDR1 and CDR2: MNHEY, SMNVEV (reference sequence). V lost 7 bases to trimming and J lost 2 bases; unmatched junction nucleotides: 9. The CDR3 is 15 amino acids.

The chain combines TRBV11-2 with TRBJ2-5; D gene uncertain. Germline CDR1 is SGHAT and CDR2 is FQNNGV. The CDR3 consists of 18 residues. V was shortened by 0 bases and J by 0 bases, with 17 bases between the two germline ends. The CDR3 nucleotides read TGTGCCAGCAGCTTAGAGCCTGGGGTAGGAATGTACCAAGAGACCCAGTACTTC. It codes for CASSLEPGVGMYQETQYF.

This chain joins TRBV28 and TRBJ2-7; 8 bases agree with TRBD2. With V trimmed by 3 bases and J by 0 bases, 10 bases remained unmatched. CDR3 length: 17 residues. Per the germline V gene, CDR1 is MDHEN and CDR2 is SYDVKM. The CDR3 loop is CASSFTVAGTRSYEQYF. The CDR3 DNA follows: TGTGCCAGCAGTTTCACGGTAGCGGGAACACGCTCCTACGAGCAGTACTTC. Combining the CDR3 with reference TRBV28 and TRBJ2-7 gives the whole variable domain DVKVTQSSRYLVKRTGEKVFLECVQDMDHENMFWYRQDPGLGLRLIYFSYDVKMKEKGDIPEGYSVSREKKERFSLILESASTNQTSMYLCASSFTVAGTRSYEQYFGPGTRLTVT.

The chain is built from TRBV6-1 and TRBJ1-2; D is ambiguous. Germline values: CDR1 MNHNS, CDR2 SASEGT. Trimming removed 4 bases from V and 0 bases from J, with 3 bases in between. There are 12 residues in the CDR3. CDR3 nucleotides: TGTGCCAGCAGTGGGCCTAACTATGGCTACACCTTC. This codes for CASSGPNYGYTF.

This clone appeared once. CDR3 sequence: CASSLLSGVWYGYTF. CDR3 sequence (DNA): TGTGCCAGCAGCTTACTCTCAGGGGTATGGTATGGCTACACCTTC. The J gene is TRBJ1-2, the V gene TRBV7-2; maybe TRBD1 (6 bases). Germline CDR1 and CDR2: SGHTA and FQGNSA. This CDR3 spans 15 amino acids. V was cut by 2 bases and J by 5 bases, with 15 bases left in between.

The V call is TRBV29-1, the J call TRBJ2-7; 8 bases align to TRBD2. Germline V gene lookup returns CDR1 SQVTM and CDR2 ANQGSEA. The trim removed 6 bases at V and 5 bases at J, leaving 9 bases unmatched. The CDR3 is made up of 13 amino acids. The DNA for the CDR3 is TGCAGCGTCGGGAGCGGGAGAACCCACGAGCAGTACTTC. This codes for CSVGSGRTHEQYF.

This chain uses TRBV15 with TRBJ1-3; D uncertain. This CDR3 has 17 amino acids. Germline V CDR1 and CDR2: LNHNV, YYDKDF (reference sequence). V was pared by 5 bases and J by 0 bases, with 17 bases between. The CDR3 nucleotides read TGTGCCACCAGCGGCGACCGCGCATGGGACTCTGGAAACACCATATATTTT. It is translated as CATSGDRAWDSGNTIYF.

This chain links TRBV7-7 with TRBJ2-1; 9 nucleotides align to TRBD1. CDR1 is SSHAT and CDR2 is FNYEAQ in the germline V gene (reference sequence). V lost 5 bases and J lost 9; bases outside the gene matches: 5. This CDR3 has 13 residues. The CDR3 DNA follows: TGTGCCAGCAGCCCGGGGACAGGGACTGAGCAGTTCTTC. Residues: CASSPGTGTEQFF.

The chain joins TRBV30 to TRBJ2-3; 8 nucleotides match TRBD2. Germline values: CDR1 GTSNPN, CDR2 SVGIG (reference sequence). V lost 0 bases, J lost 5 bases, and 10 bases stayed unmatched. There are 16 residues in the CDR3. The CDR3 DNA reads as TGTGCCTGGAGTGTATCTGAAGCGGGAGAGTTAGATACGCAGTATTTT. Translation: CAWSVSEAGELDTQYF.

This chain connects TRBV7-8 to TRBJ2-5; weak D call: TRBD2 (6 bases). The CDR3 has 15 amino acids. V shed 10 bases and J shed 9 bases, with 27 bases lying between them. In germline, CDR1 is SGHVS, CDR2 FQNEAQ. The CDR3 protein is CATTRVAGSPMAQYF. In DNA form, the CDR3 reads TGTGCCACCACCCGGGTGGCGGGGTCCCCCATGGCCCAGTACTTC.

This rearrangement joins TRBV19 to TRBJ2-2; maybe TRBD1 (6 bases). The CDR3 totals 18 residues. Trimming removed 7 bases from V and 3 bases from J, with 24 bases in between. Germline loops: CDR1 LNHDA, CDR2 SQIVND (reference sequence). CDR3 amino acids: CASTRDRSRRSDTGELFF. The CDR3, as DNA: TGTGCCAGTACCCGAGACAGGTCCCGTAGAAGTGACACCGGGGAGCTGTTTTTT.

This clone is a singleton in its sample. This rearrangement joins TRBV6-1 to TRBJ1-5; D gene ambiguous. Germline V gene data show CDR1 as MNHNS and CDR2 as SASEGT. The V gene lost 4 bases and the J gene lost 1 base, with 5 bases spanning the gap. The CDR3 runs to 13 residues. The CDR3 loop is CASSGQSNQPQHF. As DNA, the CDR3 is TGTGCCAGCAGTGGGCAGAGCAATCAGCCCCAGCATTTT.

This rearrangement joins TRBV2 to TRBJ1-4, with a weak D call TRBD1 (6 bases). The V gene's germline CDR1 is SNHLY and CDR2 FYNNEI. This CDR3 is 14 amino acids long. V shed 4 bases and J shed 8 bases, with 14 bases lying between them. The CDR3 DNA is TGTGCCAGCAGTGCGACAGGTCCCACGGAAAAACTGTTTTTT. Translation gives CASSATGPTEKLFF.

Only one count was recorded for this clone. This sequence joins TRBV5-1 and TRBJ1-1, with D possibly TRBD1 on 5 matching bases. The V end lost 4 bases, the J end lost 9 bases, and 19 bases lay between the germline ends. The CDR3 runs to 14 residues. Per germline, CDR1 SGHRS and CDR2 YFSETQ. The CDR3 sequence is CASSRDLDRIQAFF. Written as DNA, the CDR3 is TGCGCCAGCAGCAGGGATCTCGACAGAATTCAAGCTTTCTTT.

The gene calls are TRBV18 and TRBJ1-4, with 9 positions matching TRBD1. The germline V gene encodes CDR1 KGHSH and CDR2 LQKENI. The V segment lost 1 base and the J segment 7 bases; nucleotides outside the gene matches: 1. The CDR3 is made up of 14 amino acids. CDR3 in DNA: TGTGCCAGCTCACCACTGACAGGGGGTGAAAAACTGTTTTTT. Amino acid sequence: CASSPLTGGEKLFF.

V gene TRBV18 combines with J gene TRBJ1-5; possibly TRBD1 for D (5 bases). The CDR3 loop spans 14 amino acids. Trimming pared 2 bases from V and 6 bases from J, leaving 11 bases between. Per the germline V gene, CDR1 is KGHSH and CDR2 is LQKENI. CDR3 DNA sequence: TGTGCCAGCTCACCAGGTTCTGGGGGTCAGCCCCAGCATTTT. It yields the protein CASSPGSGGQPQHF.

As regards this clone: Distinct nucleotide sequences in the sample also encode this CDR3. This chain links TRBV18 with TRBJ2-1; D not certain. Germline CDR1 is KGHSH and CDR2 is LQKENI. Trimming shortened V by 3 bases and J by 7 bases, and 4 bases separated the two germline ends. The CDR3 is 11 residues long. The CDR3 DNA reads TGTGCCAGCTCACCCCTAAATGAGCAGTTCTTC. It yields the protein CASSPLNEQFF.

The chain employs TRBV5-1 and TRBJ1-1; D remains ambiguous. Trimming removed 5 bases from V and 0 bases from J, with 11 bases in between. Looked up from germline, CDR1 is SGHRS and CDR2 is YFSETQ. The CDR3 totals 14 residues. As DNA, the CDR3 is TGCGCCAGCAGACGGCTAGAAATGAACACTGAAGCTTTCTTT. Translating gives CASRRLEMNTEAFF.

The V and J genes are TRBV4-1 and TRBJ2-7, with 8 nucleotides matching TRBD2. CDR1 and CDR2 (germline): MGHRA, YSYEKL. Losses at the gene ends were 1 base for V and 5 bases for J; bases not matched to a gene: 10. This CDR3 is 16 amino acids long. The CDR3 nucleotides read TGCGCCAGCAGCCAAGGGACCACTAGCGGTCCCCACGAGCAGTACTTC. It codes for CASSQGTTSGPHEQYF.

This chain uses TRBV28 with TRBJ1-5; D uncertain. Germline loops: CDR1 MDHEN, CDR2 SYDVKM. Trimming took 2 bases from V and 6 from J, leaving 17 bases between them. The CDR3 has 16 residues. CDR3 protein: CASSLLLRGGFQPQHF. CDR3 in DNA: TGTGCCAGCAGTTTACTACTCCGCGGAGGTTTTCAGCCCCAGCATTTT.

The chain uses TRBV10-3 and TRBJ2-3; D unclear. Germline V CDR1 and CDR2: ENHRY, SYGVKD. V lost 11 bases to trimming and J lost 0 bases, with 12 bases between them. The CDR3 runs 13 residues. The CDR3 nucleotides are TGTGCCTCGGCCCGAACTAGCACAGATACGCAGTATTTT. Protein: CASARTSTDTQYF.

Written as DNA, the CDR3 is TGCGCCAGCAGCCCGGGGGGTAGCGGGAGAGACAATGAGCAGTTCTTC. As protein: CASSPGGSGRDNEQFF. The rearrangement links TRBV5-1 to TRBJ2-1; 9 bases align to TRBD2. The CDR3 runs 16 residues. V trimming: 4 bases; J trimming: 5 bases; junction bases outside the gene matches: 10. Germline V gene sequence: CDR1 SGHRS, CDR2 YFSETQ.

The chain uses TRBV9 and TRBJ2-3; 8 bases match TRBD1. The CDR3 has 16 amino acids. V trimming: 4 bases; J trimming: 1 base; junction bases outside the gene matches: 8. Germline lookup yields CDR1 SGDLS and CDR2 YYNGEE. The chain's CDR3 is CASSPRTGHGTDTQYF. CDR3 nucleotides: TGTGCCAGCAGCCCCCGGACAGGGCATGGCACAGATACGCAGTATTTT.

The chain links TRBV4-1 to TRBJ1-5; D gene ambiguous. CDR3 length: 15 residues. Looked up from germline, CDR1 is MGHRA and CDR2 is YSYEKL. V lost 1 base and J 2 bases, leaving 9 bases between the germline ends. CDR3 sequence (DNA): TGCGCCAGCAGCCAAGGCGTCGGCCGCAATCAGCCCCAGCATTTT. Amino acid sequence: CASSQGVGRNQPQHF.

The chain has TRBV18 and TRBJ2-3, with D hard to call. V was pared by 3 bases and J by 5 bases, with 6 bases between. Germline V gene data show CDR1 as KGHSH and CDR2 as LQKENI. This CDR3 spans 12 amino acids. The CDR3 region is CASSPWEDTQYF. The CDR3 DNA sequence: TGTGCCAGCTCACCGTGGGAAGATACGCAGTATTTT. Looking up the rest from reference TRBV18 and TRBJ2-3 gives the full variable domain: NAGVMQNPRHLVRRRGQEARLRCSPMKGHSHVYWYRQLPEEGLKFMVYLQKENIIDESGMPKERFSAEFPKEGPSILRIQQVVRGDSAAYFCASSPWEDTQYFGPGTRLTVL.

The chain has TRBV30 and TRBJ2-7; D is undetermined. Trimming shortened V by 5 bases and J by 4 bases, and 15 bases separated the two germline ends. Germline loops: CDR1 GTSNPN, CDR2 SVGIG (reference sequence). This CDR3 has 13 residues. CDR3 in DNA: TGTGCCTGGGCGTCAGGCCGTGGGTACGAGCAGTACTTC. This encodes CAWASGRGYEQYF.

The gene calls are TRBV6-6 and TRBJ2-5; D may match TRBD1 or TRBD2 (5 bases each). This CDR3 region has 15 residues. The V and J ends lost 6 bases and 2 bases respectively, with 16 bases between them. Looked up from germline, CDR1 is MNHNY and CDR2 is SVGAGI (reference sequence). CDR3 coding DNA: TGTGCCAGCAGCCCACGGGGCTTCACGCAAGAGACCCAGTACTTC. Translating it yields CASSPRGFTQETQYF.

The chain couples TRBV29-1 to TRBJ2-4; 9 nucleotides line up with TRBD1. The CDR3 spans 13 residues. V gave up 6 bases and J gave up 8 bases; unmatched junction bases: 8. Germline-derived CDR1 and CDR2 are SQVTM and ANQGSEA. The CDR3 reads CSVQQGAGDIQYF. For the CDR3, the DNA is TGCAGCGTGCAACAGGGGGCGGGAGACATTCAGTACTTC.

The chain recombines TRBV18 with TRBJ2-1; D is perhaps TRBD2 (6 bases). Trimming pared 3 bases from V and 6 bases from J, leaving 18 bases between. Germline V gene sequence: CDR1 KGHSH, CDR2 LQKENI. There are 16 residues in the CDR3. CDR3 sequence reads: CASSPSGLATSNEQFF. The CDR3 DNA is TGTGCCAGCTCACCCTCCGGCCTAGCGACTTCCAATGAGCAGTTCTTC. Full variable domain (outside the CDR3, taken from reference TRBV18 and TRBJ2-1): NAGVMQNPRHLVRRRGQEARLRCSPMKGHSHVYWYRQLPEEGLKFMVYLQKENIIDESGMPKERFSAEFPKEGPSILRIQQVVRGDSAAYFCASSPSGLATSNEQFFGPGTRLTVL.